This T cell receptor beta chain appears in the sequencing data of a study of beta chain features in type 1 diabetes (dated by TCRdb to 2017 to 2018). At the level of the whole study: Mean age, gender distribution, total cell number and subset yield were not different between patients and healthy donors. A total of roughly 98,000,000 sorted cells were examined across all samples, and RNA yield correlated strongly with the number of cells per subset. The study compared the TCRB repertoires of sorted circulating CD4+ T cell subsets in recently diagnosed type 1 diabetes patients with those in matched healthy donors. Naive and central memory subsets were obtained from all 30 or so donors, but regulatory and stem cell-like memory subsets were isolated from only 8 patients and about eight healthy donors.

This clone occurred a few times. The specificity of this receptor is unknown. No much larger clonotype is one base removed from it; base qualities were not supplied. Each donor gave one peripheral blood draw, averaging approximately 120 mL, which was collected into heparinised tubes. Naive, central memory, regulatory and stem cell-like memory CD4+ T cells were sorted on a BD FACSAria II using a panel including CD45RO, CCR7, CD25, CD127, CD95 and CD27. All sorted populations exceeded 95% purity. Right away, PBMCs were isolated by Lymphoprep density gradient centrifugation and were stained directly, with no culture step. Samples were stained and sorted in pairs, with one healthy donor and one patient per experiment, so that batch effects were minimized. All of the isolated RNA was reverse transcribed with the High Capacity cDNA Reverse Transcription Kit, so expressed TCRB transcripts were sequenced. Deep immunoSEQ sequencing was performed on naive, central memory and regulatory T cell samples, with an average of roughly 3.3 million total reads per sample. Sorted cells were lysed in RLT buffer, and RNA was extracted using DNase-treated RNeasy Micro or Mini kits according to cell number. To prevent cross-contamination, every cell subset was processed on its own, while patient and healthy donor samples were processed together. Using the immunoSEQ multiplex PCR, TCRB sequences were amplified from cDNA into 87-bp fragments spanning the CDR3 region. Amplicons were sequenced on the Illumina HiSeq platform. The paper's data handling went like this. Synthetic template baselines were used to correct PCR bias computationally, reads within Hamming distance 2 were collapsed together, and singletons that could not be merged were discarded. Reads were aligned to IMGT to assign V, D and J genes, CDR3 length, and insertions or deletions at six rearrangement sites. Within each subset, clonotype counts were normalized to the number of sorted cells before true diversity and Gini coefficients were calculated with the tcR R package. The overlap coefficient, calculated on TCRB nucleotide sequences, was used to measure repertoire sharing. This immuneACCESS table, as held by TCRdb, lists in-frame sequences with V and J called but not all clones. Of the missing ones, under half trace to an unresolved V gene in checked studies; the others have no known cause. The DNA gave D and trimming, while V, J and clone size come from that table. The sample profile shows approximately 140,000 clones; 6% to 7.5% of them were found once. The top ten hold roughly 1.5% of the sample.

Study-wide findings and limitations: Because cDNA was sequenced instead of genomic DNA, activated cells with high expression could be over-represented, although the groups did not differ in activation or CD3 levels. Naive, central memory and regulatory TCRB repertoires appeared more similar among patients than among healthy donors. At VDJ recombination sites, type 1 diabetes patients had fewer insertions and more deleted nucleotides, which implies abnormalities in thymic rearrangement. Because the HLA sub-analyses included only small numbers of individuals, any influence of HLA type on TCRB rearrangement was left unresolved. Type 1 diabetes patients showed a moderate but significant shortening of TCRB CDR3 length in all four CD4+ subsets. Shorter templates might have been favored by PCR, but patient and control samples were amplified and corrected together, so both groups would have been affected equally by any skew.

Trimming at the junction amounts to 8 bases on V and 2 bases on J, and the germline ends lie 11 bases apart. The CDR3 starts with the cysteine, ends with the phenylalanine, and has 13 residues. The kept DNA is CDR3 alone, 39 bases in frame from the first base. The germline V gene (reference sequence) supplies CDR1 MNHNY and CDR2 SVGAGI. The source of this sequence is a woman in her thirties in good health. What was sequenced was central memory CD4+ T cells from blood. The rearranged segments are TRBV6-6 and TRBJ2-3, with no D gene named confidently. The CDR3 region has the sequence CASFVATTDTQYF. The DNA sequence is as follows: TGTGCCAGCTTTGTTGCTACCACAGATACGCAGTATTTT.